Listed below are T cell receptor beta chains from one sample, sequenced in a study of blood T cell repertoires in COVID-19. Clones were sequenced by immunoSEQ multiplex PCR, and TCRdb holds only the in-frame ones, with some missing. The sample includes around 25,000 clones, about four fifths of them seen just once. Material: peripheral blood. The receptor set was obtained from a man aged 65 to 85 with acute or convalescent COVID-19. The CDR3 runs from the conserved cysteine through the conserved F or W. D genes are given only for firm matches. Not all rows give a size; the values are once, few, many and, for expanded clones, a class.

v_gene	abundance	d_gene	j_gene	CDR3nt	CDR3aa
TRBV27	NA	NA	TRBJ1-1	TGTGCCAGCAGTTTTATATGGGTAGCGGGGGTGGACACTGAAGCTTTCTTT	CASSFIWVAGVDTEAFF
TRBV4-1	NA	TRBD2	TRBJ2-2	TGCGCCAGCAGCCAAGAAGGGCCCAAGGAGCGGGGGAACACCGGGGAGCTGTTTTTT	CASSQEGPKERGNTGELFF
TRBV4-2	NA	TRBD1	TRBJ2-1	TGTGCCAGCAGCCAAGACCGGGACAGGAAAAATGAGCAGTTCTTC	CASSQDRDRKNEQFF
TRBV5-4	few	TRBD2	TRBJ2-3	TGTGCCAGCAGCTTGGGACTAGCGGACAGCACAGATACGCAGTATTTT	CASSLGLADSTDTQYF
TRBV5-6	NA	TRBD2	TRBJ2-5	TGTGCCAGCAGCTTGGAGACTAGCGGGAGTGGGGAGACCCAGTACTTC	CASSLETSGSGETQYF
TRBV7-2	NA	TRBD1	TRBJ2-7	TGTGCCAGCAGCTTAGCGTGGGGACAGACTTACGAGCAGTACTTC	CASSLAWGQTYEQYF
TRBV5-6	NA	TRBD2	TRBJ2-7	TGTGCCAGCAGCCCCTTAACTAGCGGGTACGAGCAGTACTTC	CASSPLTSGYEQYF
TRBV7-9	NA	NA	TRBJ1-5	TGTGCCAGCAGCTTACAGGGCAATCAGCCCCAGCATTTT	CASSLQGNQPQHF
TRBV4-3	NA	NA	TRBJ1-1	TGCGCCAGCAGCCCGACCCCAGGGAACACTGAAGCTTTCTTT	CASSPTPGNTEAFF
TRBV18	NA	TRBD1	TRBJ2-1	TGTGCCAGCTCCCCCGGGACAGGGGGCAATGAGCAGTTCTTC	CASSPGTGGNEQFF
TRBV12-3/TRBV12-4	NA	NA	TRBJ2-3	TGTGCCAGCAGTTGGAGAGATACGCAGTATTTT	CASSWRDTQYF
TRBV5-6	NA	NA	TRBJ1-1	TGTGCCAGCAGCTTGGGAGGGATCACTGAAGCTTTCTTT	CASSLGGITEAFF
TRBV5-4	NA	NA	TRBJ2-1	TGTGCCAGCAGTCCAGAAGGGGTAATAAACAATGAGCAGTTCTTC	CASSPEGVINNEQFF
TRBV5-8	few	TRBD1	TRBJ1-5	TGTGCCAGCACCTCACAGGGGGCATATCAGCCCCAGCATTTT	CASTSQGAYQPQHF
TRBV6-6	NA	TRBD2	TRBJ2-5	TGTGCCAGCAGTAACCGGGGGGGAGGGTTGGAGACCCAGTACTTC	CASSNRGGGLETQYF
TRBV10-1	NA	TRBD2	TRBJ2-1	TGCGCCAGCAGTGAATCCAGCGGGGGGGCCATTTTTGAGCAGTTCTTC	CASSESSGGAIFEQFF
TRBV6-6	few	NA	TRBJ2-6	TGTGCCAGCATGAGCTCTGGGGCCAACGTCCTGACTTTC	CASMSSGANVLTF
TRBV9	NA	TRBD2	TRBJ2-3	TGTGCCAGCAGCGCCCAGCGGTATCTAGCGGCAGGTTGGGATACGCAGTATTTT	CASSAQRYLAAGWDTQYF
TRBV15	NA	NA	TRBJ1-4	TGTGCCACCGGCGGAGGAGATGCTAATGAAAAACTGTTTTTT	CATGGGDANEKLFF
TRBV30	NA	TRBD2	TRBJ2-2	TGTGCCTGGAGTGTAAACCCTAGCGGGAGGGCCGCTACCGGGGAGCTGTTTTTT	CAWSVNPSGRAATGELFF
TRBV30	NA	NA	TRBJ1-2	TGTGCCTGGAGTCTAACAGGGAAGGATGGCTACACCTTC	CAWSLTGKDGYTF
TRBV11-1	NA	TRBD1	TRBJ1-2	TGTGCCAGCAGCTTCGGGAATCGGGACAGGGCCTACACCTTC	CASSFGNRDRAYTF
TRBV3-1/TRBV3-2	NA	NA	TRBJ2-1	TGTGCCAGCAGCCAAGCGGGGAGTATCAATGAGCAGTTCTTC	CASSQAGSINEQFF
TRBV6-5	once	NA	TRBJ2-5	TGTGCCAGCAGTTACCCCGGACAGCGGGAGACCCAGTACTTC	CASSYPGQRETQYF
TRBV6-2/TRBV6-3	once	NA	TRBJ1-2	TGTGCCAGCAGTTACGTGGAGACCTACACCTTC	CASSYVETYTF
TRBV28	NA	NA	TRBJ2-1	TGTGCCAGCAGTTTGAGACAAAATGAGCAGTTCTTC	CASSLRQNEQFF
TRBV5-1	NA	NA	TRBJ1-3	TGCGCCAGCAGCTTCGGCCCCGGGGGTTATGGAAACACCATATATTTT	CASSFGPGGYGNTIYF
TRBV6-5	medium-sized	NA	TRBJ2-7	TGTGCCAGCAGTTCTGGCGGAGAAGGATACGAGCAGTACTTC	CASSSGGEGYEQYF
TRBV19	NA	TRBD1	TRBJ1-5	TGTGCCAGTACAGGGGGCACCTATAATCAGCCCCAGCATTTT	CASTGGTYNQPQHF
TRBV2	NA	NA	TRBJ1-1	TGTGCCAGCAGTGGGACACAAAACACTGAAGCTTTCTTT	CASSGTQNTEAFF
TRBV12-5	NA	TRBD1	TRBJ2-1	TGTGCTAGTGGTCGTTCCGGGACAGCCCATGAGCAGTTCTTC	CASGRSGTAHEQFF
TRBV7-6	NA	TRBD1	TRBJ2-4	TGTGCCAGCAGCGACTGGGACAGTAACATTCAGTACTTC	CASSDWDSNIQYF